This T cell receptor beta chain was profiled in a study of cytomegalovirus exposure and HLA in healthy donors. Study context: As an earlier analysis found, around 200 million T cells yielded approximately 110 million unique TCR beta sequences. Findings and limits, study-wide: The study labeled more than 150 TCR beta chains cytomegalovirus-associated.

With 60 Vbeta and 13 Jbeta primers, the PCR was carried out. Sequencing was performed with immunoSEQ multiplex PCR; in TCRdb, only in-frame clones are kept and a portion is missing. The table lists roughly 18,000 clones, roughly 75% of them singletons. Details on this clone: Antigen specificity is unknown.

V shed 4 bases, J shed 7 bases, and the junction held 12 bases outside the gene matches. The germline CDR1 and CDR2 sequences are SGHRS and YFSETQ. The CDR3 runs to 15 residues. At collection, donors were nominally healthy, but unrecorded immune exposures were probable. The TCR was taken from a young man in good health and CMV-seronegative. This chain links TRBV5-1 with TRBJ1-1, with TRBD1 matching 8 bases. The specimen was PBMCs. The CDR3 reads CASSRALGQAIEAFF. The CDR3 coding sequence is TGCGCCAGCAGCCGAGCCTTGGGACAGGCGATTGAAGCTTTCTTT.